This T cell receptor beta chain came from a study of T cells in women clearing cervical HPV infection. Cervical HPV DNA detected by MY09/MY11 PCR, typed by dot-blot. Note on this clone: The target antigen is unknown. The read comes to an end 3 residues before the CDR3 does, leaving the germline J gene to fill in the end.

Notes on the study in general: Cases carried less TRBV6-7 than controls: 0.11% versus 0.16%. A classifier using richness and V gene abundances reached an AUC of around 0.83. CIN3+ cases had significantly higher TCR richness than controls; evenness did not differ.

Germline V gives CDR1 LGHNA, CDR2 YNFKEQ. The CDR3 contains 17 residues. V lost 4 bases and J lost 4; bases outside the gene matches: 10. The table came from immunoSEQ multiplex PCR; TCRdb's copy has only in-frame clones and leaves some out. The sample table sets out about 37,000 clones. The receptor comes from a woman aged 18-70 years with a cervical HPV16 infection that either progressed to CIN3+ or cleared (not recorded which). Sequenced material: blood buffy coat. The V gene is TRBV4-2, the J gene TRBJ2-3; 11 nucleotides agree with TRBD2. The DNA read from the CDR3 is TGTGCCAGCAGCCCTTCCCAGACTAGCGGGATGGCAGATACG. It yields the protein CASSPSQTSGMADT. The full CDR3 protein is CASSPSQTSGMADTQYF.